These 30 T cell receptor beta chains came from one sample sequenced in a study of control samples from healthy donors and cancer patients. The data were produced by immunoSEQ multiplex PCR, yet TCRdb's version contains in-frame clones alone and is incomplete. The top ten clones hold around 3.5% of a sample with fewer than 120,000 clones, approximately 90% of them seen once. Source material: PBMCs. The receptors shown here come from a woman aged 55-69 years with lung cancer.

The gene calls are TRBV2 and TRBJ1-2; 8 bases map to TRBD1. The germline V gene encodes CDR1 SNHLY and CDR2 FYNNEI. The CDR3 is 16 amino acids. With V trimmed by 2 bases and J by 6 bases, 11 bases remained unmatched. The CDR3 nucleotides read TGTGCCAGCAGTGAAAGTCAGGACAGGGAGCTGGATGGCTACACCTTC. Residues: CASSESQDRELDGYTF.

This clone was detected a few times. J is TRBJ1-5 and V is TRBV19; 9 positions match TRBD1. J gave up 13 bases and V 4 bases, and 5 bases lay outside the gene matches. The CDR3 totals 12 residues. CDR1 is LNHDA, CDR2 SQIVND, per germline (reference sequence). CDR3 DNA sequence: TGTGCCAGTAGTACGGGACAGGGATCTCAGCATTTT. Translated, it gives CASSTGQGSQHF.

The CDR3 here is CASSLGAAGGGTDTQYF. The CDR3 DNA sequence: TGTGCCAGCAGCCTAGGGGCGGCGGGAGGAGGCACAGATACGCAGTATTTT. This chain links TRBV11-2 with TRBJ2-3, with 8 bases aligning to TRBD2. Germline values: CDR1 SGHAT, CDR2 FQNNGV. CDR3 length: 17 residues. J was trimmed by 1 base and V by 5 bases; bases with no gene match: 11.

The V call is TRBV14, the J call TRBJ2-2; D unresolved. CDR1 is SGHDN, CDR2 FVKESK, per germline. This CDR3 has 15 amino acids. Trimming left V 1 base short and J 4 bases short, with 10 bases between. CDR3 DNA sequence: TGTGCCAGCAGCCAAGCTGCTAGATTCACCGGGGAGCTGTTTTTT. Its translation is CASSQAARFTGELFF.

The chain carries TRBV5-1 and TRBJ2-3, with a weak D call TRBD2 (5 bases). The CDR3 is 14 residues long. Looked up from germline, CDR1 is SGHRS and CDR2 is YFSETQ. Trimming stripped 3 bases from V and 0 bases from J, with 8 bases between. CDR3 in amino acids: CASSYRTSTDTQYF. Written as DNA, the CDR3 is TGCGCCAGCAGCTATCGGACTAGCACAGATACGCAGTATTTT.

The chain employs TRBV3-1 (or the pseudogene TRBV3-2) and TRBJ1-3; D gene unclear. Trimming took off 5 bases at V and 8 bases at J, with 13 bases between the two ends. From germline, CDR1 is LGHDT and CDR2 YNNKEL (reference sequence). This CDR3 contains 13 residues. CDR3 residues: CASSGRSGDTIYF. CDR3 coding DNA: TGTGCCAGCAGCGGTAGGAGTGGGGACACCATATATTTT.

The chain couples TRBV30 to TRBJ2-3; D gene ambiguous. The germline V gene has CDR1 GTSNPN and CDR2 SVGIG (reference sequence). The CDR3 spans 11 residues. V gave up 3 bases and J gave up 4 bases, with 5 bases separating them. CDR3 nucleotides: TGTGCCTGGAGCGGCGCAGATACGCAGTATTTT. Translation: CAWSGADTQYF.

The chain carries TRBV10-3 and TRBJ1-2; 7 bases are a match to TRBD1. There are 15 residues in the CDR3. The V segment lost 2 bases and the J segment 1 base; nucleotides outside the gene matches: 4. The germline V gene encodes CDR1 ENHRY and CDR2 SYGVKD. The CDR3 DNA follows: TGTGCCATCAGTGAGGCGACAGGGATTAACTATGGCTACACCTTC. Translation: CAISEATGINYGYTF.

The gene calls are TRBV5-6 and TRBJ1-1; 8 positions agree with TRBD1. The V gene's germline CDR1 is SGHDT and CDR2 YYEEEE. Trimming at V came to 1 base and at J to 0 bases, leaving 11 bases not matched to a gene. The CDR3 is made up of 18 amino acids. CDR3: CASSLPTGGFGMNTEAFF. The DNA for the CDR3 is TGTGCCAGCAGCTTGCCCACAGGGGGATTCGGCATGAACACTGAAGCTTTCTTT.

The CDR3 region has the DNA TGTGCCAGTAGTATAGATGGTCCGGCTAGCGGAAAAAACATTCAGTACTTC. It is translated as CASSIDGPASGKNIQYF. The genes are TRBV19 and TRBJ2-4; 7 bases agree with TRBD2. V lost 0 bases, J lost 4 bases, and 9 bases stayed unmatched. Germline assignment: CDR1 LNHDA and CDR2 SQIVND (reference sequence). This CDR3 has 17 amino acids.

The chain couples TRBV13 to TRBJ1-1; D is undetermined. Trimming shortened V by 0 bases and J by 11 bases, and 13 bases separated the two germline ends. CDR3 size: 13 residues. CDR1 PRHDT and CDR2 FYEKMQ come from the germline V gene (reference sequence). DNA for the CDR3: TGTGCCAGCAGCTTAGGGCCAGGATGGCGGGCTTTCTTT. This translates into CASSLGPGWRAFF. Supplemented by reference TRBV13 and TRBJ1-1, the full variable domain reads AAGVIQSPRHLIKEKRETATLKCYPIPRHDTVYWYQQGPGQDPQFLISFYEKMQSDKGSIPDRFSAQQFSDYHSELNMSSLELGDSALYFCASSLGPGWRAFFGQGTRLTVV.

This clone was observed once. V usage is TRBV19 and J usage is TRBJ1-5, with TRBD1 identical over 9 bases. The junction had 7 bases not matched to a gene; V was cut back by 2 bases and J by 5 bases. Per germline, CDR1 LNHDA and CDR2 SQIVND (reference sequence). The CDR3 is 16 residues long. CDR3: CASSIFGQGSHQPQHF. The DNA of the CDR3 is TGTGCCAGTAGTATATTTGGACAGGGGAGTCATCAGCCCCAGCATTTT.

The chain couples TRBV7-3 to TRBJ2-1; TRBD1 aligns across 9 bases. The trim removed 6 bases at V and 8 bases at J, leaving 8 bases unmatched. The germline V gene encodes CDR1 SGHTA and CDR2 FQGTGA. The CDR3 sequence is 14 residues long. CDR3 sequence: CASSRPGQGHEQFF. The CDR3 nucleotides are TGTGCCAGCAGTCGCCCTGGACAGGGGCATGAGCAGTTCTTC.

V gene TRBV2 combines with J gene TRBJ1-6; D is unclear. CDR3 length: 15 amino acids. The V gene lost 7 bases and the J gene lost 7 bases, with 17 bases spanning the gap. The germline V gene encodes CDR1 SNHLY and CDR2 FYNNEI. For the CDR3, the DNA is TGTGCCAGCACTACAGAGGTATCCTGGAATTCACCCCTCCACTTT. Its protein product is CASTTEVSWNSPLHF.

The V and J genes are TRBV7-9 and TRBJ2-3; possibly TRBD1 for D (5 bases). The CDR3 sequence is 15 residues long. Per the germline V gene, CDR1 is SEHNR and CDR2 is FQNEAQ (reference sequence). V was trimmed by 5 bases and J by 6 bases, leaving 18 bases between them. The CDR3 DNA reads TGTGCCAGCAGCCCCAGGGTCCCTGACGGGGATACGCAGTATTTT. Translated: CASSPRVPDGDTQYF.

The chain uses TRBV10-2 and TRBJ1-1; 7 bases fit TRBD1. Per germline, CDR1 WSHSY and CDR2 SAAADI. J lost 5 bases, V lost 9 bases, and 15 bases had no gene match. This CDR3 is 15 amino acids long. CDR3 residues: CASHRGGVFGTEAFF. The DNA of the CDR3 is TGCGCCAGTCACAGGGGAGGGGTCTTTGGGACTGAAGCTTTCTTT.

The rearrangement joins TRBV27 to TRBJ1-1, with 7 nucleotides matching TRBD1. V lost 9 bases to trimming and J lost 9 bases; unmatched junction nucleotides: 10. CDR3 length: 12 amino acids. In germline, CDR1 is MNHEY, CDR2 SMNVEV (reference sequence). In DNA form, the CDR3 reads TGTGCCAGTCGGGGCTTGGGACAGCAAGCTTTCTTT. Encoded protein: CASRGLGQQAFF.

The V call is TRBV11-3, the J call TRBJ2-3, with TRBD2 as a possible D gene (5 bases). The CDR3 totals 18 residues. The V gene's germline CDR1 is SGHNT and CDR2 YENEEA. Trimming left V 1 base short and J 2 bases short, with 19 bases between. CDR3 DNA: TGTGCCAGCAGCTTAGGGCGGGTAACTCTATCATCCACAGATACGCAGTATTTT. Translated, it gives CASSLGRVTLSSTDTQYF. The variable domain in full, completed from reference TRBV11-3 and TRBJ2-3, reads EAGVVQSPRYKIIEKKQPVAFWCNPISGHNTLYWYLQNLGQGPELLIRYENEEAVDDSQLPKDRFSAERLKGVDSTLKIQPAELGDSAVYLCASSLGRVTLSSTDTQYFGPGTRLTVL.

The genes are TRBV6-4 and TRBJ1-5, with unresolved D. The CDR3 loop spans 13 amino acids. V lost 0 bases and J lost 7, with 7 bases in between. Germline V gene data show CDR1 as MRHNA and CDR2 as SNTAGT. The CDR3 region has the DNA TGTGCCAGCAGTGACTCGATGGGCCAGCCCCAGCATTTT. This codes for CASSDSMGQPQHF.

As DNA, the CDR3 is TGTGCCAGTAGTCCAACGGACTCTCTCGGCTACACCTTC. This codes for CASSPTDSLGYTF. This chain connects TRBV19 to TRBJ1-2; D is uncertain. Trimming removed 5 bases at V and 8 bases at J, with 15 bases between. The CDR3 consists of 13 residues. The germline V gene has CDR1 LNHDA and CDR2 SQIVND (reference sequence).

The chain combines TRBV14 with TRBJ2-1, with 10 nucleotides matching TRBD1. V shed 4 bases, J shed 3 bases, and the junction held 3 bases outside the gene matches. CDR3 length: 15 amino acids. The germline V gene has CDR1 SGHDN and CDR2 FVKESK. Written as DNA, the CDR3 is TGTGCCAGCAGCCGGACAGGGGGAGGCTACAATGAGCAGTTCTTC. Translation gives CASSRTGGGYNEQFF.

This clone was detected only a few times. This chain links TRBV6-5 with TRBJ2-1; 8 bases agree with TRBD1. The length of the CDR3 is 14 residues. With 2 bases clipped from V and 7 bases from J, the junction kept 4 bases outside the gene matches. In germline, CDR1 is MNHEY, CDR2 SVGAGI. This CDR3 reads CASSYRTGSNEQFF. In DNA, the CDR3 is TGTGCCAGCAGTTACCGGACAGGGTCTAATGAGCAGTTCTTC.

The V call is TRBV5-1, the J call TRBJ1-4, with a tentative D call TRBD1 (5 bases). The germline CDR1 and CDR2 sequences are SGHRS and YFSETQ. V lost 0 bases, J lost 0 bases, and 9 bases lay in between. The length of the CDR3 is 16 residues. Here the CDR3 DNA reads TGCGCCAGCAGCTTGGGGGACGTTGCAACTAATGAAAAACTGTTTTTT. This gives the protein CASSLGDVATNEKLFF. Complete variable domain (other parts from reference TRBV5-1 and TRBJ1-4): KAGVTQTPRYLIKTRGQQVTLSCSPISGHRSVSWYQQTPGQGLQFLFEYFSETQRNKGNFPGRFSGRQFSNSRSEMNVSTLELGDSALYLCASSLGDVATNEKLFFGSGTQLSVL.

The chain is built from TRBV11-3 and TRBJ2-5, with D possibly matching TRBD1 (6 bases). The length of the CDR3 is 15 residues. V gave up 5 bases and J gave up 3 bases, with 16 bases separating them. CDR1 is SGHNT and CDR2 is YENEEA in the germline V gene. CDR3 in DNA: TGTGCCAGCAGCCCCCGTGGACAGAGAAAAGAGACCCAGTACTTC. Translated, it gives CASSPRGQRKETQYF. Looking up the rest from reference TRBV11-3 and TRBJ2-5 gives the full variable domain: EAGVVQSPRYKIIEKKQPVAFWCNPISGHNTLYWYLQNLGQGPELLIRYENEEAVDDSQLPKDRFSAERLKGVDSTLKIQPAELGDSAVYLCASSPRGQRKETQYFGPGTRLLVL.

The chain uses TRBV6-4 and TRBJ1-1, with 7 bases lining up with TRBD1. The germline V gene has CDR1 MRHNA and CDR2 SNTAGT. With V trimmed by 7 bases and J by 5 bases, 10 bases remained unmatched. The CDR3 length is 14 residues. CDR3 amino acids: CASKDSSGGTEAFF. As DNA, the CDR3 is TGTGCCAGCAAAGACTCCTCAGGGGGTACTGAAGCTTTCTTT.

The V call is TRBV24-1, the J call TRBJ2-3; D uncertain. Germline loops: CDR1 KGHDR, CDR2 SFDVKD. V lost 3 bases to trimming and J lost 3 bases, with 6 bases between them. This CDR3 has 13 residues. The CDR3 sequence: CATSDLSTDTQYF. DNA of the CDR3: TGTGCCACCAGTGATCTCAGTACAGATACGCAGTATTTT.

V gene TRBV18 combines with J gene TRBJ2-3; D gene ambiguous. Germline-derived CDR1 and CDR2 are KGHSH and LQKENI. The CDR3 contains 13 residues. Between the trimmed V and J ends, which lost 0 bases and 3 bases, there was a span of 4 bases. Written as DNA, the CDR3 is TGTGCCAGCTCACCACCGGTGACAGATACGCAGTATTTT. Residues: CASSPPVTDTQYF.

The chain recombines TRBV4-3 with TRBJ1-2, with unresolved D. The CDR3 is 17 amino acids. Germline V gene data show CDR1 as LGHNA and CDR2 as YSLEER. Trimming left V 1 base short and J 4 bases short, with 19 bases between. CDR3 in amino acids: CASSQGRGVHGGYGYTF. Here the CDR3 DNA reads TGCGCCAGCAGCCAAGGTCGAGGTGTGCACGGAGGCTATGGCTACACCTTC.

The rearrangement links TRBV19 to TRBJ1-5; 7 bases match TRBD1. Germline assignment: CDR1 LNHDA and CDR2 SQIVND (reference sequence). Unmatched junction bases numbered 3, after V lost 3 bases and J lost 7 bases. The CDR3 totals 13 residues. CDR3 sequence reads: CASSMNRGQPQHF. CDR3 DNA: TGTGCCAGTAGTATGAACAGGGGCCAGCCCCAGCATTTT. The full variable domain, completed using reference TRBV19 and TRBJ1-5, is DGGITQSPKYLFRKEGQNVTLSCEQNLNHDAMYWYRQDPGQGLRLIYYSQIVNDFQKGDIAEGYSVSREKKESFPLTVTSAQKNPTAFYLCASSMNRGQPQHFGDGTRLSIL.

This clone came up once. The chain links TRBV5-5 to TRBJ2-2; D is uncertain. Per the germline V gene, CDR1 is SGHKS and CDR2 is YYEKEE (reference sequence). The CDR3 totals 17 residues. Trimming removed 1 base at V and 1 base at J, with 14 bases between. The CDR3 DNA reads as TGTGCCAGCAGCTTGTCCCAGGATCCCCAGAACACCGGGGAGCTGTTTTTT. Amino acid sequence: CASSLSQDPQNTGELFF. Drawing the rest from reference TRBV5-5 and TRBJ2-2, the complete variable domain is DAGVTQSPTHLIKTRGQQVTLRCSPISGHKSVSWYQQVLGQGPQFIFQYYEKEERGRGNFPDRFSARQFPNYSSELNVNALLLGDSALYLCASSLSQDPQNTGELFFGEGSRLTVL.